This is a list of T cell receptor beta chains from one sample in a study of vaccination and CD4 T cells after COVID-19. TCRdb re-derived calls from the PCR reads in MiXCR, one entry per CDR3 protein. The table shows some 5,100 distinct CDR3 sequences, with 40% to 50% occurring only once. Antigens for these TCRs are unknown. Sequencing input: CD4+ T cells from blood, cultured in vitro. Receptors originate from a human donor who had recovered from COVID-19. Both conserved end residues are part of each CDR3. The D gene is left open where the match is weak. Not every row has a clone size; where given, it reads once, few, many or a size class.

d_gene: TRBD2
v_gene: TRBV15
j_gene: TRBJ2-5
abundance: -
CDR3nt: TGTGCCACCAGCAGTGACCTAGCGGGTGCCGGGGAGACCCAGTACTTC
CDR3aa: CATSSDLAGAGETQYF

d_gene: -
v_gene: TRBV4-3
j_gene: TRBJ1-3
abundance: -
CDR3nt: TGCGCCAGCAGCCTCGGGGAACCTGGAAACACCATATATTTT
CDR3aa: CASSLGEPGNTIYF

d_gene: -
v_gene: TRBV15
j_gene: TRBJ1-5
abundance: -
CDR3nt: TGTGCCACCAGACGGGAGGGGGGAGGTCAGCCCCAGCATTTT
CDR3aa: CATRREGGGQPQHF

d_gene: -
v_gene: TRBV5-5
j_gene: TRBJ2-7
abundance: -
CDR3nt: TGTGCCAGCAGCTTGGAACAGTTTAGCTCCTACGAGCAGTACTTC
CDR3aa: CASSLEQFSSYEQYF

d_gene: -
v_gene: TRBV6-1
j_gene: TRBJ1-6
abundance: few
CDR3nt: TGTGCCAGCAGTGAATCGGGGGTTTTATCACTAACCTACGTTAATTCACCCCTCCACTTT
CDR3aa: CASSESGVLSLTYVNSPLHF

d_gene: TRBD1
v_gene: TRBV11-3
j_gene: TRBJ1-1
abundance: -
CDR3nt: TGTGCCAGCAGCCCCCGAGGACAGGGGAACACTGAAGCTTTCTTT
CDR3aa: CASSPRGQGNTEAFF

d_gene: TRBD2
v_gene: TRBV3-1
j_gene: TRBJ2-3
abundance: -
CDR3nt: TGTGCCAGCAGCCAAATATCCGGGGGGGCTCCGGATACGCAGTATTTT
CDR3aa: CASSQISGGAPDTQYF

d_gene: TRBD1
v_gene: TRBV9
j_gene: TRBJ2-2
abundance: -
CDR3nt: TGTGCCAGCACCCCAGGGGGCTACACCGGGGAGCTGTTTTTT
CDR3aa: CASTPGGYTGELFF

d_gene: TRBD1
v_gene: TRBV6-1
j_gene: TRBJ1-1
abundance: medium-sized
CDR3nt: TGTGCCAGCAGTGATAAGGGCAGGGGGATTACTGAAGCTTTCTTT
CDR3aa: CASSDKGRGITEAFF

d_gene: -
v_gene: TRBV7-9
j_gene: TRBJ2-5
abundance: few
CDR3nt: TGTGCCAGCAGGGGGCGGGAAAGTTTGGAGACCCAGTACTTC
CDR3aa: CASRGRESLETQYF

d_gene: TRBD1
v_gene: TRBV6-1
j_gene: TRBJ2-5
abundance: few
CDR3nt: TGTGCCAGCAGGAGGGGGCGCCAAGAGACCCAGTACTTC
CDR3aa: CASRRGRQETQYF

d_gene: -
v_gene: TRBV6-1
j_gene: TRBJ1-2
abundance: few
CDR3nt: TGTGCCAGCCGCGCGAGCGTTAGCTATGGCTACACCTTC
CDR3aa: CASRASVSYGYTF

d_gene: TRBD1
v_gene: TRBV2
j_gene: TRBJ1-2
abundance: few
CDR3nt: TGTGCCAGCAGACAGGGGGGCCGGGACTATGGCTACACCTTC
CDR3aa: CASRQGGRDYGYTF

d_gene: -
v_gene: TRBV6-5
j_gene: TRBJ1-5
abundance: few
CDR3nt: TGTGCCAGCAGTTACTCAAGGAATCAGCCCCAGCATTTT
CDR3aa: CASSYSRNQPQHF

d_gene: TRBD1
v_gene: TRBV9
j_gene: TRBJ1-5
abundance: -
CDR3nt: TGTGCCAGCAGCCCCGGGACAGGGTCCATCACGGGGCAGCCCCAGCATTTT
CDR3aa: CASSPGTGSITGQPQHF

d_gene: -
v_gene: TRBV29-1
j_gene: TRBJ2-6
abundance: -
CDR3nt: TGCAGCGTTGAAGAATCTGGGGCCAACGTCCTGACTTTC
CDR3aa: CSVEESGANVLTF

d_gene: TRBD1
v_gene: TRBV11-3
j_gene: TRBJ1-2
abundance: few
CDR3nt: TGTGCCAGCAGCTTAGCCCACGGGACAGGGGACTATGGCTACACCTTC
CDR3aa: CASSLAHGTGDYGYTF

d_gene: TRBD1
v_gene: TRBV20-1
j_gene: TRBJ1-1
abundance: -
CDR3nt: TGCAGTGCCAGCCGGACAGGGGGGACTGAAGCTTTCTTT
CDR3aa: CSASRTGGTEAFF

d_gene: TRBD1
v_gene: TRBV5-1
j_gene: TRBJ1-2
abundance: -
CDR3nt: TGCGCCAGCAGCGCCACAGGGGACAGGGGCTACACCTTC
CDR3aa: CASSATGDRGYTF

d_gene: -
v_gene: TRBV20-1
j_gene: TRBJ2-7
abundance: -
CDR3nt: TGCAGTGCTAGACCAAGGGCCTACGAGCAGTACTTC
CDR3aa: CSARPRAYEQYF

d_gene: TRBD2
v_gene: TRBV11-3
j_gene: TRBJ2-3
abundance: -
CDR3nt: TGTGTCAGCAGCCCACCGGGGGGGACTAGGACAGATACGCAGTATTTT
CDR3aa: CVSSPPGGTRTDTQYF

d_gene: -
v_gene: TRBV27
j_gene: TRBJ1-6
abundance: -
CDR3nt: TGTGCCAGCACTTATCGGGGCCTGAGCTCCTATAATTCACCCCTCCACTTT
CDR3aa: CASTYRGLSSYNSPLHF

d_gene: -
v_gene: TRBV7-9
j_gene: TRBJ1-5
abundance: -
CDR3nt: TGTGCCAGCAGCTTAAGGGAGGGACAGCCCCAGCATTTT
CDR3aa: CASSLREGQPQHF

d_gene: -
v_gene: TRBV30
j_gene: TRBJ1-2
abundance: large
CDR3nt: TGTGCCTGGAGTGTACAGGCTAACTATGGCTACACCTTC
CDR3aa: CAWSVQANYGYTF

d_gene: TRBD1
v_gene: TRBV6-5
j_gene: TRBJ2-3
abundance: medium-sized
CDR3nt: TGTGCCAGCAGTTCCAGGACAGGAGGCACAGATACGCAGTATTTT
CDR3aa: CASSSRTGGTDTQYF

d_gene: TRBD1
v_gene: TRBV6-1
j_gene: TRBJ1-2
abundance: -
CDR3nt: TGTGCCAGCAGAGACCCGGGACAGGGGGCGCGGGGCTACACCTTC
CDR3aa: CASRDPGQGARGYTF

d_gene: TRBD1
v_gene: TRBV30
j_gene: TRBJ1-1
abundance: -
CDR3nt: TGTGCCTTTAAACTACAGGGGTTCACTGAAGCTTTCTTT
CDR3aa: CAFKLQGFTEAFF

d_gene: -
v_gene: TRBV20-1
j_gene: TRBJ1-1
abundance: -
CDR3nt: TGCAGTGCTAGGGTTGTATTAGGGAACACTGAAGCTTTCTTT
CDR3aa: CSARVVLGNTEAFF

d_gene: -
v_gene: TRBV20-1
j_gene: TRBJ1-2
abundance: few
CDR3nt: TGCAGTGCTAGACCGGGACTTAACTATGGCTACACCTTC
CDR3aa: CSARPGLNYGYTF

d_gene: -
v_gene: TRBV7-2
j_gene: TRBJ1-5
abundance: few
CDR3nt: TGTGCCAGCAGCTTATATTTGACCGGCAGGGATCAGCCCCAGCATTTT
CDR3aa: CASSLYLTGRDQPQHF

d_gene: -
v_gene: TRBV27
j_gene: TRBJ2-7
abundance: -
CDR3nt: TGTGCCAGCAGTTTTCTCACAGGGTCCGGCTACGAGCAGTACTTC
CDR3aa: CASSFLTGSGYEQYF

d_gene: -
v_gene: TRBV11-3
j_gene: TRBJ1-2
abundance: few
CDR3nt: TGTGCCAGCAGCGCCCTTGTCGCATGGGGGGACTATGGCTACACCTTC
CDR3aa: CASSALVAWGDYGYTF

d_gene: -
v_gene: TRBV7-8
j_gene: TRBJ2-5
abundance: -
CDR3nt: TGTGCCAGCAGCTTAGTCGGAGGGAGGGAGACCCAGTACTTC
CDR3aa: CASSLVGGRETQYF

d_gene: TRBD2
v_gene: TRBV19
j_gene: TRBJ2-1
abundance: few
CDR3nt: TGTGCCAGTAGTCCCGAGCACGGGGGGACGTCTCTTACTGAGCAGTTCTTC
CDR3aa: CASSPEHGGTSLTEQFF

d_gene: TRBD1
v_gene: TRBV30
j_gene: TRBJ1-2
abundance: -
CDR3nt: TGTGCCTGGAGTACTTTCCCCGCGGGAGGGGGGGGACAGGGCAGTTCTTATGGCTACACCTTC
CDR3aa: CAWSTFPAGGGGQGSSYGYTF

d_gene: -
v_gene: TRBV7-9
j_gene: TRBJ1-1
abundance: -
CDR3nt: TGTGCCAGCAGCTCTCATTTGGCAGGGGTCTATGAAGCTTTCTTT
CDR3aa: CASSSHLAGVYEAFF

d_gene: TRBD1
v_gene: TRBV11-2
j_gene: TRBJ1-2
abundance: once
CDR3nt: TGTGCCAGCGGACAGGGATCTCGCTATGGCTACACCTTC
CDR3aa: CASGQGSRYGYTF

d_gene: -
v_gene: TRBV5-6
j_gene: TRBJ1-2
abundance: -
CDR3nt: TGTGCCAGCAGCTTAACAGCAGGCTATGGCTACACCTTC
CDR3aa: CASSLTAGYGYTF

d_gene: TRBD1
v_gene: TRBV5-1
j_gene: TRBJ2-7
abundance: -
CDR3nt: TGCGCCAGCAGATTCCGACAGGGGACCTACGAGCAGTACTTC
CDR3aa: CASRFRQGTYEQYF

d_gene: -
v_gene: TRBV20-1
j_gene: TRBJ1-5
abundance: -
CDR3nt: TGCAGTGCTAGAGTGGGCGATCAGCCCCAGCATTTT
CDR3aa: CSARVGDQPQHF

d_gene: -
v_gene: TRBV6-1
j_gene: TRBJ2-7
abundance: -
CDR3nt: TGTGCCAGCAGCCCCGACAGACAAATCTTCTACGAGCAGTACTTC
CDR3aa: CASSPDRQIFYEQYF

d_gene: TRBD1
v_gene: TRBV19
j_gene: TRBJ1-5
abundance: few
CDR3nt: TGTGCCAGTAGTATGGTTGGGACAGGGGGACGTAATCAGCCCCAGCATTTT
CDR3aa: CASSMVGTGGRNQPQHF

d_gene: TRBD1
v_gene: TRBV24-1
j_gene: TRBJ1-1
abundance: few
CDR3nt: TGTGCCACCAGTGAGACCGGGACAGGGGGTATTTACACTGAAGCTTTCTTT
CDR3aa: CATSETGTGGIYTEAFF

d_gene: TRBD2
v_gene: TRBV10-2
j_gene: TRBJ2-4
abundance: -
CDR3nt: TGCGCCAGCACCCGTAGCGGGGTCACTTTAAAAAACATTCAGTACTTC
CDR3aa: CASTRSGVTLKNIQYF

d_gene: -
v_gene: TRBV6-2/TRBV6-3
j_gene: TRBJ1-4
abundance: -
CDR3nt: TGTGCCAGCAGTGATTTTGAAAAACTGTTTTTT
CDR3aa: CASSDFEKLFF

d_gene: -
v_gene: TRBV7-2
j_gene: TRBJ1-1
abundance: -
CDR3nt: TGTGCCAGCAGCTTAGACCCGAGAGACACTGAAGCTTTCTTT
CDR3aa: CASSLDPRDTEAFF

d_gene: -
v_gene: TRBV6-5
j_gene: TRBJ1-5
abundance: -
CDR3nt: TGTGCCAGCGGTTACGGGGGCGGCAATCAGCCCCAGCATTTT
CDR3aa: CASGYGGGNQPQHF

d_gene: -
v_gene: TRBV1
j_gene: TRBJ1-2
abundance: -
CDR3nt: TGCACCAGCAGCCAAGAACACCTTGAACTGGGTCCGGGCTACACCTTC
CDR3aa: CTSSQEHLELGPGYTF

d_gene: -
v_gene: TRBV19
j_gene: TRBJ1-1
abundance: -
CDR3nt: TGTGCCAGTCGCTCCCTTCCTTCTGAAGCTTTCTTT
CDR3aa: CASRSLPSEAFF